What follows are 25 T cell receptor beta chains derived from one specimen sequenced in a study of OX40 agonist ivuxolimab in advanced cancers. Clones were read by immunoSEQ multiplex PCR, and TCRdb kept only the in-frame ones, dropping some. The data hold more than 55,000 clones, with roughly 80% observed a single time. The sample here was CD4+ or CD8+ T cells sorted from blood, taken in a trial of the OX40 agonist ivuxolimab. These TCRs come from an adult with an advanced solid tumor such as melanoma, head and neck, liver or kidney cancer.

The chain uses TRBV18 and TRBJ2-7; D possibly corresponds to TRBD2 (5 bases). V was cut by 6 bases and J by 3 bases, with 15 bases left in between. CDR1 and CDR2 from the germline V gene are KGHSH and LQKENI. This CDR3 spans 14 amino acids. The CDR3: CASSRDSVSYEQYF. CDR3 DNA sequence: TGTGCCAGCTCTCGGGATTCGGTCAGCTACGAGCAGTACTTC.

The CDR3 nucleotides are TGTGCCAGCAGTTTTCTCGGGGAGGGCGTAACAGATACGCAGTATTTT. Translating gives CASSFLGEGVTDTQYF. The gene calls are TRBV6-6 and TRBJ2-3; TRBD2 agrees at 7 bases. Germline trimming cut 4 bases from V and 3 bases from J; bases unmatched to any gene: 10. Germline V gene lookup returns CDR1 MNHNY and CDR2 SVGAGI (reference sequence). CDR3 length equals 16 residues.

The V call is TRBV28, the J call TRBJ1-2, with D hard to call. Trimming shortened V by 7 bases and J by 3 bases, and 9 bases separated the two germline ends. The CDR3 runs 12 residues. Looked up from germline, CDR1 is MDHEN and CDR2 is SYDVKM. Here the CDR3 reads CASTSPHYGYTF. CDR3 bases: TGTGCCAGCACCTCCCCGCACTATGGCTACACCTTC.

The chain carries TRBV6-5 and TRBJ1-1; a possible D gene is TRBD1 (5 bases). CDR3 length: 15 residues. CDR1 is MNHEY and CDR2 is SVGAGI in the germline V gene. V lost 4 bases and J 4 bases, leaving 16 bases between the germline ends. The DNA of the CDR3 is TGTGCCAGCAGTTCTTTGGCGGGGGGGAGCACTGAAGCTTTCTTT. Its translation: CASSSLAGGSTEAFF.

The V and J genes are TRBV27 and TRBJ2-1, with D tentatively TRBD1 (5 bases). The CDR3 totals 17 residues. The ends were cut back, 6 bases at V and 2 bases at J, with 20 bases in the middle. Germline assignment: CDR1 MNHEY and CDR2 SMNVEV (reference sequence). The CDR3: CASSPAIQGTPYNEQFF. CDR3 DNA: TGTGCCAGCAGCCCTGCCATCCAGGGTACTCCCTACAATGAGCAGTTCTTC.

CDR3 coding DNA: TGCGCCAGCAGCTTGGTTAGCGGGAGATGGAATACGCAGTATTTT. Translating gives CASSLVSGRWNTQYF. The genes are TRBV5-1 and TRBJ2-3, with 9 positions matching TRBD2. The CDR3 is made up of 15 amino acids. The V gene's germline CDR1 is SGHRS and CDR2 YFSETQ. The V segment lost 0 bases and the J segment 7 bases; nucleotides outside the gene matches: 6.

The V gene is TRBV7-9, the J gene TRBJ2-1; possible D gene TRBD2, 6 bases. With 0 bases removed from V and 7 bases from J, the gap between germline ends came to 13 bases. CDR3 length: 15 amino acids. CDR1 is SEHNR, CDR2 FQNEAQ, per germline (reference sequence). In DNA form, the CDR3 reads TGTGCCAGCAGCTTAGCGGGAGGTTCAAATAATGAGCAGTTCTTC. Encoded protein: CASSLAGGSNNEQFF.

This chain uses TRBV19 with TRBJ1-2; a possible D gene is TRBD1 (6 bases). V lost 7 bases, J lost 0 bases, and 18 bases lay in between. This CDR3 spans 16 amino acids. Germline CDR1 reads LNHDA; CDR2 reads SQIVND (reference sequence). The CDR3 bases are TGTGCCAGTACCCGAGGGGGGCTCGGTTCTAACTATGGCTACACCTTC. Residues: CASTRGGLGSNYGYTF.

The chain joins TRBV7-8 to TRBJ2-1; D uncertain. V lost 2 bases and J lost 4, with 9 bases in between. Germline V gene sequence: CDR1 SGHVS, CDR2 FQNEAQ. CDR3 length equals 14 residues. The CDR3 sequence: CASSLSPRYNEQFF. CDR3 DNA: TGTGCCAGCAGCTTATCCCCTAGATACAATGAGCAGTTCTTC.

The chain carries TRBV5-6 and TRBJ2-2; D is possibly TRBD1 or TRBD2 (5 bases each). Trimming left V 3 bases short and J 0 bases short, with 9 bases between. Germline CDR1 SGHDT, CDR2 YYEEEE. This CDR3 contains 15 residues. The CDR3 DNA reads TGTGCCAGCAGCTGGGACGACGCGAACACCGGGGAGCTGTTTTTT. Its protein is CASSWDDANTGELFF.

The gene calls are TRBV6-6 and TRBJ2-5; possibly TRBD1 or TRBD2 for D (6 bases each). Trimming shortened V by 6 bases and J by 2 bases, and 16 bases separated the two germline ends. The germline gives CDR1 MNHNY, CDR2 SVGAGI (reference sequence). This CDR3 is built from 15 residues. The DNA of the CDR3 is TGTGCCAGCAGGCGACGGTTAGGGGGGCAAGAGACCCAGTACTTC. Its protein product is CASRRRLGGQETQYF.

This chain links TRBV19 with TRBJ2-2; D might be TRBD1 (6 bases). This CDR3 region has 13 residues. Germline CDR1 reads LNHDA; CDR2 reads SQIVND (reference sequence). Between the trimmed V and J ends, which lost 3 bases and 7 bases, there was a span of 9 bases. CDR3 DNA sequence: TGTGCCAGTAGTATCACAGGGTACGGGGAGCTGTTTTTT. Translated, it gives CASSITGYGELFF. Variable domain in full (rest from reference TRBV19 and TRBJ2-2): DGGITQSPKYLFRKEGQNVTLSCEQNLNHDAMYWYRQDPGQGLRLIYYSQIVNDFQKGDIAEGYSVSREKKESFPLTVTSAQKNPTAFYLCASSITGYGELFFGEGSRLTVL.

The rearrangement uses TRBV2 and TRBJ2-7; tentative D call: TRBD2 (5 bases). From germline, CDR1 is SNHLY and CDR2 FYNNEI. V was shortened by 3 bases and J by 6 bases, with 12 bases between the two germline ends. The CDR3 covers 13 residues. CDR3: CASSDGKYSEQYF. The DNA for the CDR3 is TGTGCCAGCAGTGACGGGAAGTACTCCGAGCAGTACTTC.

This clone occurred a few times. J is TRBJ1-5 and V is TRBV10-3; 9 nucleotides line up with TRBD1. Germline V gene data show CDR1 as ENHRY and CDR2 as SYGVKD. The CDR3 consists of 13 residues. The V segment lost 10 bases and the J segment 5 bases; nucleotides outside the gene matches: 6. Here the CDR3 DNA reads TGTGCCACGGGGGACAGGGACGATCAGCCCCAGCATTTT. It is translated as CATGDRDDQPQHF.

This rearrangement joins TRBV2 to TRBJ2-7; D is perhaps TRBD2 (6 bases). The germline V gene encodes CDR1 SNHLY and CDR2 FYNNEI. The V end lost 4 bases, the J end lost 12 bases, and 28 bases lay between the germline ends. The CDR3 covers 16 residues. This CDR3 is CASSGTSGLATPWRYF. CDR3 in DNA: TGTGCCAGCAGTGGGACCTCGGGGCTAGCGACACCCTGGAGGTACTTC.

CDR3 coding DNA: TGCGCCAGCAGCTTGTCACAGGGGTCATATGGCTACACCTTC. Translated, it gives CASSLSQGSYGYTF. This chain connects TRBV5-1 to TRBJ1-2, with 7 bases lining up with TRBD1. Losses at the gene ends were 1 base for V and 5 bases for J; bases not matched to a gene: 5. The germline CDR1 and CDR2 sequences are SGHRS and YFSETQ. The length of the CDR3 is 14 residues.

This chain joins TRBV5-1 and TRBJ1-6; D perhaps matches TRBD1 (6 bases). The V and J ends lost 0 bases and 13 bases respectively, with 17 bases between them. Germline V gene lookup returns CDR1 SGHRS and CDR2 YFSETQ. The CDR3 is made up of 15 amino acids. The DNA of the CDR3 is TGCGCCAGCAGCTTGGAGACGGGACACCCTGGGCCCCTCCACTTT. It yields the protein CASSLETGHPGPLHF.

The V call is TRBV6-5, the J call TRBJ1-3; D not resolved. This CDR3 is built from 13 residues. Trimming removed 5 bases at V and 0 bases at J, with 5 bases between. Germline V lookup: CDR1 MNHEY, CDR2 SVGAGI. Here the CDR3 reads CASSAASGNTIYF. The CDR3 DNA sequence: TGTGCCAGCAGTGCAGCCTCTGGAAACACCATATATTTT.

The rearrangement joins TRBV7-8 to TRBJ2-7, with no clear D. The V and J ends lost 3 bases and 6 bases respectively, with 9 bases between them. CDR1 SGHVS and CDR2 FQNEAQ come from the germline V gene. The CDR3 covers 12 residues. The chain's CDR3 is CASSFEFLEQYF. In DNA form, the CDR3 reads TGTGCCAGCAGCTTTGAATTTCTCGAGCAGTACTTC.

The gene calls are TRBV11-2 and TRBJ2-7; 7 bases fit TRBD2. The CDR3 is 15 amino acids. Germline V gene lookup returns CDR1 SGHAT and CDR2 FQNNGV. Trimming removed 4 bases from V and 2 bases from J; junction bases left unmatched: 8. CDR3: CASSSPREGTYEQYF. In nucleotides, the CDR3 is TGTGCCAGCAGCTCACCCAGGGAGGGCACCTACGAGCAGTACTTC.

As DNA, the CDR3 is TGTGCCAGCAGCCCTGGCAGGAGCGGTACTGAAGCTTTCTTT. Protein: CASSPGRSGTEAFF. The chain links TRBV7-2 to TRBJ1-1, with D unclear. CDR3 length equals 14 residues. The germline V gene has CDR1 SGHTA and CDR2 FQGNSA. Trimming left V 5 bases short and J 5 bases short, with 15 bases between.

The chain combines TRBV14 with TRBJ1-2; TRBD1 is a possible D gene (6 bases). Germline-derived CDR1 and CDR2 are SGHDN and FVKESK. There are 16 residues in the CDR3. The V and J ends lost 4 bases and 4 bases respectively, with 19 bases between them. CDR3 residues: CASSRSGGARGYGYTF. In nucleotides, the CDR3 is TGTGCCAGCAGCCGCTCGGGGGGGGCGCGAGGCTATGGCTACACCTTC.

A few counts support this clone. The chain employs TRBV7-2 and TRBJ1-1; D unclear. CDR3 length: 13 residues. Per germline, CDR1 SGHTA and CDR2 FQGNSA. The V gene lost 4 bases and the J gene lost 13 bases, with 19 bases spanning the gap. CDR3 residues: CASSSNPQGRGFF. CDR3 nucleotides: TGTGCCAGCAGCTCTAACCCACAAGGGAGAGGTTTCTTT.

The chain is built from TRBV6-1 and TRBJ2-7, with D hard to call. This CDR3 has 14 amino acids. V gave up 0 bases and J gave up 2 bases, with 8 bases separating them. CDR1 is MNHNS and CDR2 is SASEGT in the germline V gene. DNA for the CDR3: TGTGCCAGCAGTGAAGCAGACGGTCCCTACGAGCAGTACTTC. Translating gives CASSEADGPYEQYF.

This clone occurred a few times. The J gene is TRBJ2-4, the V gene TRBV13; D not certain. Trimming took off 5 bases at V and 11 bases at J, with 16 bases between the two ends. This CDR3 comprises 13 residues. Germline V gene sequence: CDR1 PRHDT, CDR2 FYEKMQ (reference sequence). The DNA of the CDR3 is TGTGCCAGCAGCCACTACATAGGCTCGCTTCAGTACTTC. Amino acid sequence: CASSHYIGSLQYF.